Presented here are 26 T cell receptor beta chains from one specimen sequenced in a study of blood T cells in healthy people across ages. The use of a sample-barcoded 5' primer and a J-beta primer mix characterized a second PCR of roughly 6 to 11 cycles. Each CDR3 protein gets one entry after TCRdb re-called the 5' RACE reads with MiXCR. The table has hundreds of thousands of distinct CDR3 sequences, 45% to 50% seen once; the top ten hold around 32%. What was sequenced was blood. Every receptor here comes from a woman aged 60-75 years in good health.

The V call is TRBV20-1, the J call TRBJ2-2, with 11 bases aligning to TRBD2. Germline loops: CDR1 DFQATT, CDR2 SNEGSKA (reference sequence). The CDR3 spans 14 residues. V lost 5 bases and J lost 6; bases outside the gene matches: 5. CDR3 amino acids: CSALSGRASGELFF. DNA of the CDR3: TGCAGTGCTCTTAGCGGGAGGGCCTCCGGGGAGCTGTTTTTT.

There are a few counts of this clonotype. The chain carries TRBV6-5 and TRBJ2-3; 10 bases agree with TRBD2. Losses at the gene ends were 6 bases for V and 3 bases for J; bases not matched to a gene: 6. The CDR3 consists of 15 residues. Germline values: CDR1 MNHEY, CDR2 SVGAGI. This CDR3 is CASRAIAGGTDTQYF. In DNA form, the CDR3 reads TGTGCCAGCAGGGCAATAGCGGGGGGTACAGATACGCAGTATTTT.

The chain links TRBV5-1 to TRBJ2-1; D ambiguous. The CDR3 has 15 residues. Germline-derived CDR1 and CDR2 are SGHRS and YFSETQ. Trimming took off 0 bases at V and 6 bases at J, with 13 bases between the two ends. The CDR3 sequence: CASSLDSPDRNEQFF. CDR3 DNA: TGCGCCAGCAGCTTGGACTCTCCAGATCGCAATGAGCAGTTCTTC.

The rearrangement joins TRBV5-5 to TRBJ2-3; TRBD1 aligns across 7 bases. With 1 base clipped from V and 5 bases from J, the junction kept 7 bases outside the gene matches. Germline V gene sequence: CDR1 SGHKS, CDR2 YYEKEE (reference sequence). This CDR3 contains 15 residues. The DNA for the CDR3 is TGTGCCAGCAGCTTGACGCCAGGGGGTGAAGATACGCAGTATTTT. This codes for CASSLTPGGEDTQYF.

This rearrangement joins TRBV13 to TRBJ2-2; TRBD1 aligns across 8 bases. Germline V gene lookup returns CDR1 PRHDT and CDR2 FYEKMQ (reference sequence). This CDR3 region has 13 residues. V was pared by 5 bases and J by 6 bases, with 2 bases of the junction left unmatched. The CDR3 protein is CASSPDRAGELFF. DNA for the CDR3: TGTGCCAGCAGCCCGGACAGGGCCGGGGAGCTGTTTTTT.

The chain has TRBV10-3 and TRBJ1-1, with 7 bases aligning to TRBD1. The germline gives CDR1 ENHRY, CDR2 SYGVKD. This CDR3 is 13 amino acids long. The V and J ends lost 6 bases and 4 bases, in that order; junction bases with no gene match: 5. CDR3 DNA sequence: TGTGCCATCAGCAGGGGGGTGGGCACTGAAGCTTTCTTT. It yields the protein CAISRGVGTEAFF.

This clonotype was detected only a few times. The rearrangement uses TRBV7-2 and TRBJ2-6; possibly TRBD2 for D (6 bases). Trimming took 1 base from V and 0 from J, leaving 19 bases between them. The CDR3 contains 20 residues. The germline CDR1 and CDR2 sequences are SGHTA and FQGNSA. CDR3 amino acids: CASSLVGRGGPPSGANVLTF. The CDR3 bases are TGTGCCAGCAGCTTAGTGGGAAGGGGAGGCCCTCCCTCTGGGGCCAACGTCCTGACTTTC. Full variable domain (rest looked up from reference TRBV7-2 and TRBJ2-6): GAGVSQSPSNKVTEKGKDVELRCDPISGHTALYWYRQSLGQGLEFLIYFQGNSAPDKSGLPSDRFSAERTGGSVSTLTIQRTQQEDSAVYLCASSLVGRGGPPSGANVLTFGAGSRLTVL.

The J gene is TRBJ1-6, the V gene TRBV18; a weak D match, TRBD1 (6 bases). V lost 0 bases to trimming and J lost 9 bases, with 12 bases between them. Looked up from germline, CDR1 is KGHSH and CDR2 is LQKENI. The CDR3 is 15 amino acids. CDR3 loop: CASSPPGQGSSPLHF. In nucleotides, the CDR3 is TGTGCCAGCTCACCACCAGGCCAGGGGAGTTCACCCCTCCACTTT.

DNA for the CDR3: TGTGCCAGCAGTATTAAGGGACAGGGGGACTATGGCTACACCTTC. It encodes CASSIKGQGDYGYTF. The chain employs TRBV6-6 and TRBJ1-2, with TRBD1 identical over 11 bases. Germline assignment: CDR1 MNHNY and CDR2 SVGAGI (reference sequence). The CDR3 length is 15 residues. V trimming: 5 bases; J trimming: 3 bases; junction bases outside the gene matches: 5.

The genes are TRBV20-1 and TRBJ2-5; D ambiguous. The V and J ends lost 1 base and 5 bases respectively, with 11 bases between them. Germline CDR1 DFQATT, CDR2 SNEGSKA (reference sequence). The CDR3 has 13 residues. CDR3 DNA sequence: TGCAGTGCTAGAGGGCCGTATGTGGAGACCCAGTACTTC. It encodes CSARGPYVETQYF.

This chain uses TRBV5-1 with TRBJ2-7; unclear D gene. The CDR3 extends over 14 amino acids. V lost 0 bases and J lost 1, with 8 bases in between. Germline loops: CDR1 SGHRS, CDR2 YFSETQ. CDR3 nucleotide sequence: TGCGCCAGCAGCTTGGAACAGCCATCCTACGAGCAGTACTTC. This translates into CASSLEQPSYEQYF.

V is TRBV5-6 and J is TRBJ2-7; 7 nucleotides line up with TRBD1. The CDR3 is 14 amino acids. Germline CDR1 and CDR2: SGHDT and YYEEEE. J lost 6 bases, V lost 2 bases, and 8 bases had no gene match. This CDR3 is CASSFRDSRGEQYF. CDR3 nucleotide sequence: TGTGCCAGCAGCTTCCGGGACAGTAGGGGCGAGCAGTACTTC.

This clonotype has at least ten counts. This sequence joins TRBV7-2 and TRBJ2-7; 9 bases match TRBD1. Germline CDR1 reads SGHTA; CDR2 reads FQGNSA. V shed 5 bases and J 6 bases; nucleotides not matched to a gene: 5. The CDR3 length is 13 residues. This CDR3 is CASSRGQGSEQYF. In DNA form, the CDR3 reads TGTGCCAGCAGCCGGGGACAGGGAAGCGAGCAGTACTTC.

This clonotype showed up just a few times. J is TRBJ2-1 and V is TRBV20-1; TRBD1 or TRBD2 may be the D gene (5 bases each). Germline lookup yields CDR1 DFQATT and CDR2 SNEGSKA (reference sequence). CDR3 size: 15 residues. Trimming shortened V by 5 bases and J by 2 bases, and 16 bases separated the two germline ends. CDR3 nucleotides: TGCAGTGCTCAGAGAGGGACGGGGCCCTACAATGAGCAGTTCTTC. Translating it yields CSAQRGTGPYNEQFF.

The chain links TRBV20-1 to TRBJ1-6, with TRBD1 as a possible D gene (5 bases). The CDR3 totals 15 residues. V was trimmed by 2 bases and J by 9 bases, leaving 17 bases between them. Germline V gene data show CDR1 as DFQATT and CDR2 as SNEGSKA (reference sequence). The CDR3 DNA reads as TGCAGTGCTAGACAGGGATCCGGATTGGGTTCACCCCTCCACTTT. This codes for CSARQGSGLGSPLHF.

V usage is TRBV12-3 or TRBV12-4 and J usage is TRBJ2-7; TRBD2 matches at 16 bases. J gave up 1 base and V 6 bases, and 6 bases lay outside the gene matches. CDR3 length equals 17 residues. CDR3 sequence (DNA): TGTGCCAGCAGGAGGGGACTAGCGGGAGGGGGATCCTACGAGCAGTACTTC. It yields the protein CASRRGLAGGGSYEQYF.

This clonotype was counted a few times. The chain carries TRBV7-2 and TRBJ1-1, with a tentative D call TRBD1 (5 bases). The CDR3 covers 17 residues. The germline V gene has CDR1 SGHTA and CDR2 FQGNSA. V was cut by 5 bases and J by 4 bases, with 23 bases left in between. The CDR3 DNA reads TGTGCCAGCAGCCTCCCTCCGGGAGGGGTTGGCGGCACTGAAGCTTTCTTT. This encodes CASSLPPGGVGGTEAFF.

The chain joins TRBV7-2 to TRBJ2-1; TRBD1 or TRBD2 may be the D gene (5 bases each). The CDR3 length is 14 residues. V was shortened by 4 bases and J by 4 bases, with 11 bases between the two germline ends. Germline V gene sequence: CDR1 SGHTA, CDR2 FQGNSA. The CDR3 region has the DNA TGTGCCAGCAGCTCGGGACGGCCGTACAATGAGCAGTTCTTC. Its translation: CASSSGRPYNEQFF. Using reference TRBV7-2 and TRBJ2-1 for the parts outside the CDR3, the full variable domain is GAGVSQSPSNKVTEKGKDVELRCDPISGHTALYWYRQSLGQGLEFLIYFQGNSAPDKSGLPSDRFSAERTGGSVSTLTIQRTQQEDSAVYLCASSSGRPYNEQFFGPGTRLTVL.

J is TRBJ2-7 and V is TRBV9, with 9 bases lining up with TRBD2. V was clipped by 1 base and J by 1 base; unmatched bases: 3. Germline V gene sequence: CDR1 SGDLS, CDR2 YYNGEE. This CDR3 has 15 residues. The CDR3 is CASSVTSGPSYEQYF. The CDR3 DNA sequence: TGTGCCAGCAGCGTAACTAGCGGGCCGTCCTACGAGCAGTACTTC.

This clonotype was observed a handful of times. The chain uses TRBV20-1 and TRBJ2-5; the D gene could be TRBD1 or TRBD2 (5 bases each). CDR3 size: 17 residues. CDR1 is DFQATT, CDR2 SNEGSKA, per germline (reference sequence). V lost 2 bases and J 11 bases, leaving 30 bases between the germline ends. The CDR3 nucleotides are TGCAGTGCTAGACCATACCGGGACCCGCGAACCTACAATGAGCAGTACTTC. Translated, it gives CSARPYRDPRTYNEQYF.

This clonotype has more than one count but fewer than ten. V usage is TRBV20-1 and J usage is TRBJ2-3; D unclear. CDR3 length equals 12 residues. The V and J ends lost 5 bases and 3 bases respectively, with 9 bases between them. CDR1 DFQATT and CDR2 SNEGSKA come from the germline V gene (reference sequence). In DNA form, the CDR3 reads TGCAGTGCTTCACCTAGAACAGATACGCAGTATTTT. Translated, it gives CSASPRTDTQYF.

This clonotype was observed many times. This sequence joins TRBV6-6 and TRBJ2-1; the D gene is possibly TRBD1 (5 bases). This CDR3 region has 13 residues. Germline V gives CDR1 MNHNY, CDR2 SVGAGI (reference sequence). V was trimmed by 8 bases and J by 2 bases, leaving 10 bases between them. CDR3 nucleotide sequence: TGTGCCAGCGGGGCAAGGACCTACAATGAGCAGTTCTTC. It specifies CASGARTYNEQFF.

This chain joins TRBV12-3 or TRBV12-4 and TRBJ2-2, with D maybe TRBD2 (6 bases). Trimming shortened V by 11 bases and J by 4 bases, and 20 bases separated the two germline ends. The CDR3 contains 15 residues. The CDR3: CAVATGGFGTGELFF. CDR3 in DNA: TGTGCCGTAGCGACTGGAGGGTTCGGCACCGGGGAGCTGTTTTTT.

The sample holds many counts of this clonotype. V usage is TRBV28 and J usage is TRBJ2-5; TRBD1 agrees at 9 bases. Per the germline V gene, CDR1 is MDHEN and CDR2 is SYDVKM. V trimming: 5 bases; J trimming: 2 bases; junction bases outside the gene matches: 6. The CDR3 is 15 amino acids. The CDR3 coding sequence is TGTGCCAGCAGTCGACAGGGGGAAAAACAAGAGACCCAGTACTTC. This codes for CASSRQGEKQETQYF.

The V and J genes are TRBV29-1 and TRBJ2-6, with TRBD1 matching 11 bases. This CDR3 spans 16 amino acids. The germline V gene has CDR1 SQVTM and CDR2 ANQGSEA. The J segment lost 1 base and the V segment lost 3 bases, leaving 2 bases of the junction unmatched. The CDR3 nucleotides are TGCAGCGTTGATGGGACAGGGGGATCTGGGGCCAACGTCCTGACTTTC. As protein: CSVDGTGGSGANVLTF.

This chain joins TRBV12-3 or TRBV12-4 and TRBJ1-2, with D unclear. This CDR3 region has 14 residues. V lost 6 bases and J lost 6, with 17 bases in between. The CDR3 sequence: CASSGSGDHNGYTF. The CDR3 nucleotides are TGTGCCAGCAGCGGGAGCGGGGATCATAATGGCTACACCTTC.